This TCR beta chain came from a study of T cells in Graves' hyperthyroidism and ophthalmopathy. This clonotype was seen at least ten times. The CDR3 regions of TCR beta were amplified from RNA transcripts. Carried out on the TCR CDR3, a first-round RT-PCR used the HTBI primer set. Each CDR3 protein is one row after TCRdb ran MiXCR on the multiplex PCR reads. The table includes approximately 400,000 distinct CDR3 sequences, under 15% detected once. Trimming cost V 0 bases and J 4 bases, with 16 bases left between them. Germline CDR1 and CDR2: MNHNY and SVGAGI (reference sequence). CDR3 length equals 16 residues.

The receptor's source is a woman aged 30 to 39 with Graves' hyperthyroidism. The chain couples TRBV6-6 to TRBJ2-7; perhaps TRBD2 as D (5 bases). Sequencing was done on a sample of blood. The CDR3 bases are TGTGCCAGCAGTTACTCTCGGAGGAAAAACGAATACGAGCAGTACTTC. Translated, it gives CASSYSRRKNEYEQYF.